These 18 T cell receptor beta chains were all obtained from the same sample, sequenced in a study of blood T cell repertoires in COVID-19 (dated by TCRdb to the early 2020s). Library construction relied on the immunoSEQ multiplex PCR assay. TCRdb stores this immuneACCESS table with in-frame sequences only. Part of the clones is absent; in the studies checked, under half of the shortfall reflects unresolved V genes, and no reason is known for the rest. The sample data list roughly 150,000 clones, and approximately 91% of these were observed just once. About 5% of the sample is in the top ten clones. What was sequenced was peripheral blood. The receptor set was obtained from a man between 18 and 29 years old with COVID-19, enrolled during active disease.

The CDR3 loop is CASSYARELGLNEQFF. CDR3 in DNA: TGCGCCAGCAGCTATGCTAGGGAACTAGGGCTCAATGAGCAGTTCTTC. The V call is TRBV5-1, the J call TRBJ2-1; D perhaps matches TRBD2 (5 bases). Germline V gene sequence: CDR1 SGHRS, CDR2 YFSETQ. The CDR3 is 16 amino acids. V was clipped by 3 bases and J by 6 bases, with 19 bases between them. Based on the CDR3 plus reference TRBV5-1 and TRBJ2-1, the full variable domain is KAGVTQTPRYLIKTRGQQVTLSCSPISGHRSVSWYQQTPGQGLQFLFEYFSETQRNKGNFPGRFSGRQFSNSRSEMNVSTLELGDSALYLCASSYARELGLNEQFFGPGTRLTVL.

The chain couples TRBV15 to TRBJ2-5; 14 bases are a match to TRBD2. The germline V gene has CDR1 LNHNV and CDR2 YYDKDF (reference sequence). V was pared by 5 bases and J by 1 base, with 9 bases of the junction left unmatched. The length of the CDR3 is 18 residues. The CDR3 DNA reads as TGTGCCACCAGCGCCCTGACTAGCGGGAGGGCCCCCCAAGAGACCCAGTACTTC. This sequence encodes CATSALTSGRAPQETQYF.

This chain uses TRBV19 with TRBJ2-4, with 9 bases lining up with TRBD1. The J segment lost 6 bases and the V segment lost 7 bases, leaving 7 bases of the junction unmatched. CDR1 LNHDA and CDR2 SQIVND come from the germline V gene (reference sequence). This CDR3 is 14 amino acids long. CDR3 DNA: TGTGCCAGTACCTCGGGACAGGGACTAAACATTCAGTACTTC. It yields the protein CASTSGQGLNIQYF.

The chain combines TRBV28 with TRBJ2-2; no clear D. Germline V gives CDR1 MDHEN, CDR2 SYDVKM. Trimming removed 8 bases at V and 7 bases at J, with 11 bases between. The CDR3 totals 12 residues. The CDR3 spells CASLPASGELFF. The CDR3 DNA reads as TGTGCCAGCCTCCCCGCTAGCGGGGAGCTGTTTTTT. Supplemented by reference TRBV28 and TRBJ2-2, the full variable domain reads DVKVTQSSRYLVKRTGEKVFLECVQDMDHENMFWYRQDPGLGLRLIYFSYDVKMKEKGDIPEGYSVSREKKERFSLILESASTNQTSMYLCASLPASGELFFGEGSRLTVL.

The V and J genes are TRBV4-2 and TRBJ1-2, with D possibly being TRBD1 (6 bases). V gave up 1 base and J gave up 8 bases, with 20 bases separating them. Germline V gene sequence: CDR1 LGHNA, CDR2 YNFKEQ. The CDR3 has 16 amino acids. Written as DNA, the CDR3 is TGTGCCAGCAGCCAAGTCAGGCAGGGGAATTTAAGGGGCTACACCTTC. It codes for CASSQVRQGNLRGYTF.

A remark on this clone: A read error may account for a junction end that differs from germline. This rearrangement joins TRBV13 to TRBJ2-3; D is perhaps TRBD2 (6 bases). This CDR3 is 16 amino acids long. The germline CDR1 and CDR2 sequences are PRHDT and FYEKMQ (reference sequence). CDR3 DNA: TGTGCCAGCAGCCTAGGCCCCAGCGGGAGCACAGATACGCAGTATTTT. Translating it yields CASSLGPSGSTDTQYF. The entire variable domain, with the rest obtained from reference TRBV13 and TRBJ2-3, is as follows: AAGVIQSPRHLIKEKRETATLKCYPIPRHDTVYWYQQGPGQDPQFLISFYEKMQSDKGSIPDRFSAQQFSDYHSELNMSSLELGDSALYFCASSLGPSGSTDTQYFGPGTRLTVL.

The V call is TRBV5-1, the J call TRBJ2-1; 10 nucleotides align to TRBD2. The CDR3 runs 15 residues. Germline V gives CDR1 SGHRS, CDR2 YFSETQ. Trimming removed 0 bases from V and 7 bases from J; junction bases left unmatched: 4. The CDR3 DNA is TGCGCCAGCAGCTTGGCGGGACTAGCGTTGAATGAGCAGTTCTTC. Translation gives CASSLAGLALNEQFF.

The chain employs TRBV6-4 and TRBJ2-1; 8 positions match TRBD1. V was pared by 3 bases and J by 9 bases, with 7 bases of the junction left unmatched. There are 14 residues in the CDR3. Germline V CDR1 and CDR2: MRHNA, SNTAGT. The DNA of the CDR3 is TGTGCCAGCAGTGATACGGACAGGGTAACTGAGCAGTTCTTC. It yields the protein CASSDTDRVTEQFF.

The V gene is TRBV19, the J gene TRBJ2-1; D gene unclear. The V and J ends lost 0 bases and 4 bases respectively, with 7 bases between them. Per germline, CDR1 LNHDA and CDR2 SQIVND (reference sequence). The CDR3 sequence is 14 residues long. The CDR3 sequence: CASSIDPYYNEQFF. As DNA, the CDR3 is TGTGCCAGTAGTATAGACCCCTATTACAATGAGCAGTTCTTC.

In its sample, this clone was seen a few times. The rearrangement joins TRBV6-2 or TRBV6-3 to TRBJ2-6, with D possibly being TRBD2 (5 bases). Germline V gene sequence: CDR1 MNHEY, CDR2 SVGEGT. V dropped 5 bases and J dropped 1 base, with 6 bases sitting between them. This CDR3 is 14 amino acids long. The CDR3 is CASSGGSGANVLTF. In nucleotides, the CDR3 is TGTGCCAGCAGTGGCGGGTCTGGGGCCAACGTCCTGACTTTC.

The chain combines TRBV10-3 with TRBJ1-2; the match to TRBD1 covers 7 bases. Germline-derived CDR1 and CDR2 are ENHRY and SYGVKD. This CDR3 contains 14 residues. V lost 5 bases to trimming and J lost 2 bases; unmatched junction nucleotides: 5. The CDR3 here is CAISPRDSNYGYTF. CDR3 coding DNA: TGTGCCATCAGTCCCCGGGACAGCAACTATGGCTACACCTTC.

The chain uses TRBV11-2 and TRBJ1-3, with D unclear. In germline, CDR1 is SGHAT, CDR2 FQNNGV. The CDR3 consists of 13 residues. The germline V and J ends were trimmed by 2 bases and 1 base, with 3 bases remaining between them. For the CDR3, the DNA is TGTGCCAGCAGCTTATCTTCTGGAAACACCATATATTTT. This encodes CASSLSSGNTIYF.

V is TRBV27 and J is TRBJ2-5; 7 positions agree with TRBD2. This CDR3 comprises 16 residues. Germline CDR1 and CDR2: MNHEY and SMNVEV (reference sequence). With 4 bases clipped from V and 4 bases from J, the junction kept 12 bases outside the gene matches. DNA of the CDR3: TGTGCCAGCAGTTCCGGGCGGCGGGAGAGACGAGAGACCCAGTACTTC. It translates to CASSSGRRERRETQYF.

The rearrangement links TRBV11-2 to TRBJ1-1, with D tentatively TRBD1 (5 bases). The CDR3 contains 13 residues. CDR1 and CDR2 from the germline V gene are SGHAT and FQNNGV. Trimming took 3 bases from V and 5 from J, leaving 10 bases between them. CDR3 residues: CASSFGAGTEAFF. CDR3 bases: TGTGCCAGCAGCTTTGGGGCCGGGACTGAAGCTTTCTTT.

The V gene is TRBV4-1, the J gene TRBJ1-3; D is ambiguous. V was cut by 1 base and J by 5 bases, with 6 bases left in between. The CDR3 is made up of 13 amino acids. Germline CDR1 reads MGHRA; CDR2 reads YSYEKL. The CDR3 region is CASSQVKRNTIYF. The CDR3 nucleotides read TGCGCCAGCAGCCAAGTGAAGCGAAACACCATATATTTT.

This chain links TRBV27 with TRBJ1-2, with D hard to call. The CDR3 has 15 amino acids. Trimming left V 0 bases short and J 6 bases short, with 14 bases between. Germline V gene lookup returns CDR1 MNHEY and CDR2 SMNVEV (reference sequence). The DNA for the CDR3 is TGTGCCAGCAGTTTATCTGAGGGAACGCTCCATGGCTACACCTTC. Protein product: CASSLSEGTLHGYTF.

The gene calls are TRBV6-2 or TRBV6-3 and TRBJ2-7; 10 bases are shared with TRBD2. Germline trimming cut 0 bases from V and 3 bases from J; bases unmatched to any gene: 5. Germline CDR1 MNHEY, CDR2 SVGEGT. There are 16 residues in the CDR3. The CDR3 loop is CASSYSSGRTLYEQYF. The CDR3 bases are TGTGCCAGCAGTTACTCTAGCGGGAGGACTCTCTACGAGCAGTACTTC.

J is TRBJ2-5 and V is TRBV4-3, with a weak D call TRBD1 (6 bases). Germline CDR1 and CDR2: LGHNA and YSLEER. The CDR3 length is 14 residues. Trimming removed 0 bases at V and 7 bases at J, with 12 bases between. The CDR3 here is CASSQDRGSATQYF. CDR3 coding DNA: TGCGCCAGCAGCCAAGATAGGGGGTCGGCGACCCAGTACTTC.